This T cell receptor beta chain was found in a study of cytotoxic CD8 clonotypes in ibrutinib-treated CLL. Whole-study context: Sample averages reached around 270,000 productive templates and some 86,000 productive rearrangements.

Germline V gene data show CDR1 as SGHVS and CDR2 as FNYEAQ. Trimming cost V 5 bases and J 6 bases; bases outside gene matches: 3. The CDR3 is made up of 12 amino acids. On this clone: The antigen is not known.

Generated by immunoSEQ multiplex PCR, the TCRdb table keeps only in-frame clones and is missing some. The sample has 250,000 to 350,000 clones; approximately 76% are singletons. Findings and caveats of the study: Clonality correlated strongly with circulating CD8+ T cells and exceeded age-matched healthy donors at baseline.

The clonotype was recovered from a human donor with chronic lymphocytic leukemia. Specimen: PBMCs, collected at disease progression, from a patient treated with ibrutinib. This chain connects TRBV7-6 to TRBJ2-7, with 8 bases aligning to TRBD1. In DNA form, the CDR3 reads TGTGCCAGCAGCCCCACAGGGGGCGAGCAGTACTTC. It encodes CASSPTGGEQYF.